The present T cell receptor (beta chain) was sequenced within a study of glioma-infiltrating T cells after dendritic cell vaccination. Looking at the study overall: Glioblastoma patients came from Phase I and II dendritic cell vaccination trials.

Here immunoSEQ multiplex PCR was the method, and the copy in TCRdb shows in-frame clones only, minus some. The data show 85,000 to 95,000 clones, about nine tenths seen once. The germline V gene encodes CDR1 MNHNY and CDR2 SVGAGI (reference sequence). The junction had 8 bases not matched to a gene; V was cut back by 8 bases and J by 3 bases. This CDR3 comprises 15 residues. The V gene is TRBV6-6, the J gene TRBJ2-7; 12 bases fit TRBD1. Sequenced here: blood, sampled before dendritic cell vaccination. The clonotype originates from a human donor with glioblastoma. CDR3 in amino acids: CASRHRDRGHYEQYF. In DNA form, the CDR3 reads TGTGCCAGCCGACACCGGGACAGGGGGCACTACGAGCAGTACTTC.